This T cell receptor (beta chain) derives from a study of blood T cell repertoires in COVID-19. Study-level information: Researchers got acute and convalescent COVID-19 samples from the United States, Italy and Spain. T cells, B-cell-depleted T cells, or PBMCs supplied cDNA or gDNA.

Per the original methods: Estimation of nucleated cell counts was performed using reference gene primer amplification. Generated by immunoSEQ multiplex PCR, the TCRdb table keeps only in-frame clones and is missing some. V, J and clone size were drawn from that table, and D and trimming were deduced from the DNA. This sample has 65,000 to 80,000 clones, with approximately 90% found just once. This CDR3 has 12 amino acids. Germline CDR1 MNHEY, CDR2 SMNVEV (reference sequence). Trimming cost V 7 bases and J 8 bases, with 14 bases left between them. This TCR was recovered from a man in his sixties or seventies with active or convalescent COVID-19. The sample was peripheral blood. This chain joins TRBV27 and TRBJ1-2; possibly TRBD1 for D (6 bases). CDR3 nucleotides: TGTGCCAGCATCGAGGCCCAGGGGGGCTACACCTTC. Amino acids: CASIEAQGGYTF.